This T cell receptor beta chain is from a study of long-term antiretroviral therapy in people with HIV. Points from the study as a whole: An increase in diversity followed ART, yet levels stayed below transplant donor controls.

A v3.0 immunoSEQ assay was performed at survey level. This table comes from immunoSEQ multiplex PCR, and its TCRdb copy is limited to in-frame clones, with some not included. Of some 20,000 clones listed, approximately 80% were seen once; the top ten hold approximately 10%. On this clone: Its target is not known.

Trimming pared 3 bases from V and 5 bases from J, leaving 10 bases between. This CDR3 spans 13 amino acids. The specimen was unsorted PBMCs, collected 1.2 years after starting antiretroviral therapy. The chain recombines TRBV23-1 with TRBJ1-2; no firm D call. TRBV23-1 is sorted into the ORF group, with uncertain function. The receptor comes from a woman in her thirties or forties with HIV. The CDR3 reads CASSQRRRYGYTF. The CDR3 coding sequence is TGCGCCAGCAGTCAGCGCAGAAGATATGGCTACACCTTC.